This TCR beta chain was captured in a study of shared clonotypes between healthy human individuals. The study's findings and limits: A limitation of the genetic and exposure-history diversity represented arose from few donors. Clonotype sharing levels among donors were expected to vary with sequencing depth. Sample collection involved blood only; tissue repertoires are likely different.

As concerns this clone: Antigen: not known. With only one base between it and a far larger clone, this is likely a read error.

This CDR3 contains 14 residues. CDR1 and CDR2 (germline): LGHNA, YNFKEQ. TCRdb keeps only in-frame clones here, not all; method: immunoSEQ multiplex PCR. The table shows roughly 500,000 clones, with 65% to 85% occurring only once. Sequencing input: PBMCs. This clonotype was sampled from a woman between 35 and 50 years old in good health. Some clones in this sample may be carry-over from other donors' samples. The chain employs TRBV4-2 and TRBJ2-1, with D possibly TRBD1 on 5 matching bases. The CDR3 spells CASSQETGYNGQFF. CDR3 sequence (DNA): TGTGCCAGCAGCCAAGAAACAGGATACAATGGGCAGTTCTTC.